This TCR beta chain emerged from a study of PD-L1 blockade in urothelial cancer. The data were produced by immunoSEQ multiplex PCR, yet TCRdb's version contains in-frame clones alone and is incomplete. The data hold under 50,000 clones, with approximately 86% observed a single time. Time point reported: peripheral blood 6 weeks after treatment start. The CDR3 runs 15 residues. Germline loops: CDR1 SGHNT, CDR2 YYREEE (reference sequence). V shed 3 bases and J shed 2 bases, with 13 bases lying between them. The source is a man between 60 and 75 years old with urothelial cancer. The source was PBMCs, collected around atezolizumab (anti-PD-L1) treatment. The chain joins TRBV5-4 to TRBJ2-3; D might be TRBD1 (6 bases). CDR3 region: CASSSNGGATDTQYF. CDR3 bases: TGTGCCAGCAGCTCAAATGGGGGCGCCACAGATACGCAGTATTTT. The full variable domain, completed using reference TRBV5-4 and TRBJ2-3, is ETGVTQSPTHLIKTRGQQVTLRCSSQSGHNTVSWYQQALGQGPQFIFQYYREEENGRGNFPPRFSGLQFPNYSSELNVNALELDDSALYLCASSSNGGATDTQYFGPGTRLTVL.